The clone carrying this T cell receptor (beta chain) was recorded many times. Its antigen is not known. V gave up 5 bases and J gave up 4 bases, with 12 bases separating them. The CDR3 loop spans 14 amino acids. Germline CDR1 is SGHTA and CDR2 is FQGNSA. The source of the sample is a study of T-cell memory formation after mild COVID-19. Study in general: In these data, TCR clusters were largely donor specific.

One entry per CDR3 protein results from TCRdb running MiXCR on the 5' RACE reads. Of around 34,000 distinct CDR3 sequences listed, 7% to 8% were seen once; the top ten hold approximately 28%. Study-level results: Day 15 to 85 contracting clones showed balanced CD4/CD8; later expanders leaned CD4+. Memory from before infection featured some responding clones, which suggests cross-reactive memory joined. There was no confirmation that second-wave clones peaking on day 37 were SARS-CoV-2 specific.

Sample: PBMCs or a T cell subset sorted from them (not recorded which). This chain connects TRBV7-2 to TRBJ2-1; TRBD1 or TRBD2 may be the D gene (5 bases each). The origin of this receptor is a man between 18 and 29 years old who had mild COVID-19 (a few samples of this study predate the infection). Cell type and time point are not known. The CDR3: CASSGRDGYNEQFF. The CDR3 nucleotides are TGTGCCAGCAGCGGCCGGGACGGTTACAATGAGCAGTTCTTC.